This T cell receptor beta chain comes out of a study of regulatory T cells in long-lasting Graves disease. The germline V gene encodes CDR1 SGHTA and CDR2 FQGNSA. V gave up 4 bases and J gave up 2 bases; unmatched junction bases: 5. This CDR3 contains 15 residues. Libraries of TCR beta came from iRepertoire HTBI primers plus Arm-PCR of CDR3 regions. TCRdb independently ran MiXCR on the multiplex PCR reads; one entry per CDR3 protein. The sample carries around 400,000 distinct CDR3 sequences, around 20% recorded once. Time point reported: persistent/refractory GD, antithyroid drugs over 5 years with positive TRAb. RNA extracted from PBMCs served as the sequencing template. At least ten counts were recorded for this clonotype.

The chain is built from TRBV7-2 and TRBJ2-7; 10 bases fit TRBD2. Here the sequenced sample was peripheral blood mononuclear cells (PBMCs), taken when the disease was refractory, from a patient treated with antithyroid drugs. The receptor was isolated from a female donor with Graves disease. As DNA, the CDR3 is TGTGCCAGCAGCTATACTAGCGGGACGACCTACGAGCAGTACTTC. Protein: CASSYTSGTTYEQYF.